Presented here are 23 T cell receptor beta chains from one specimen sequenced in a study of blood T cells in healthy people across ages. Primers used in a second PCR of about 6 to 11 cycles were a sample-barcoded 5' primer and a J-beta primer mix. TCRdb re-called the 5' RACE reads through MiXCR, storing one row per CDR3 protein. The sample carries 1.5 million or so distinct CDR3 sequences, less than 45% recorded once. Sequences were obtained from blood. These receptors were collected from a woman aged 18-30 years in good health.

This clonotype appeared a few times. The V call is TRBV20-1, the J call TRBJ1-2; D unresolved. The CDR3 contains 11 residues. V was pared by 7 bases and J by 2 bases, with 8 bases between. Germline V lookup: CDR1 DFQATT, CDR2 SNEGSKA (reference sequence). For the CDR3, the DNA is TGCAGTGACGGCAGGAACTATGGCTACACCTTC. Its translation: CSDGRNYGYTF.

This clonotype was found many times. This sequence joins TRBV5-1 and TRBJ2-3, with D possibly being TRBD2 (5 bases). The V end was cut by 1 base, the J end by 0 bases, with 12 bases between. The germline gives CDR1 SGHRS, CDR2 YFSETQ. The CDR3 contains 16 residues. The CDR3 sequence is CASSLSRGLSTDTQYF. CDR3 DNA sequence: TGCGCCAGCAGCTTGTCCCGCGGACTTAGCACAGATACGCAGTATTTT.

CDR3 protein: CATSRDGSGSDEQFF. The DNA for the CDR3 is TGTGCCACCAGCAGAGATGGGTCAGGGTCTGATGAGCAGTTCTTC. The V gene is TRBV15, the J gene TRBJ2-1, with a tentative D call TRBD1 (5 bases). V lost 0 bases, J lost 8 bases, and 14 bases lay in between. Germline V gives CDR1 LNHNV, CDR2 YYDKDF (reference sequence). The CDR3 is 15 amino acids.

Only a few counts were recorded for this clonotype. The gene calls are TRBV4-1 and TRBJ2-1; D is perhaps TRBD1 or TRBD2 (5 bases each). Trimming pared 3 bases from V and 3 bases from J, leaving 21 bases between. Germline-derived CDR1 and CDR2 are MGHRA and YSYEKL. This CDR3 has 18 amino acids. CDR3 in DNA: TGCGCCAGCAGCCAGGCATTTTTGGGACGAGCAGGCTACAATGAGCAGTTCTTC. Residues: CASSQAFLGRAGYNEQFF.

This clonotype was detected only a few times. V usage is TRBV20-1 and J usage is TRBJ1-2, with 11 bases lining up with TRBD1. The junction had 5 bases not matched to a gene; V was cut back by 6 bases and J by 5 bases. Germline lookup yields CDR1 DFQATT and CDR2 SNEGSKA (reference sequence). The CDR3 length is 13 residues. The CDR3 is CSATGDRGYGYTF. The CDR3 DNA follows: TGCAGTGCCACTGGGGACAGGGGGTATGGCTACACCTTC.

The chain has TRBV13 and TRBJ2-7; 8 positions agree with TRBD1. The CDR3 runs to 14 residues. J lost 6 bases, V lost 4 bases, and 8 bases had no gene match. Germline-derived CDR1 and CDR2 are PRHDT and FYEKMQ (reference sequence). The CDR3 DNA sequence: TGTGCCAGCAGCTCAAGACAGGGGTACAGCGAGCAGTACTTC. This encodes CASSSRQGYSEQYF.

The chain carries TRBV2 and TRBJ2-1; tentatively, D is TRBD1 (6 bases). Per the germline V gene, CDR1 is SNHLY and CDR2 is FYNNEI. V lost 3 bases to trimming and J lost 10 bases, with 10 bases between them. This CDR3 region has 12 residues. CDR3 residues: CASSDRGGEQFF. The DNA of the CDR3 is TGTGCCAGCAGTGACAGGGGTGGAGAGCAGTTCTTC. Full variable domain (missing parts from reference TRBV2 and TRBJ2-1): EPEVTQTPSHQVTQMGQEVILRCVPISNHLYFYWYRQILGQKVEFLVSFYNNEISEKSEIFDDQFSVERPDGSNFTLKIRSTKLEDSAMYFCASSDRGGEQFFGPGTRLTVL.

The CDR3 DNA is TGCGCCAGCAGCCAAGGCCCCGGGCGGCGACCTAGGGGTGAGCAGTTCTTC. Translating gives CASSQGPGRRPRGEQFF. This rearrangement joins TRBV4-1 to TRBJ2-1; maybe TRBD1 (5 bases). This CDR3 has 17 residues. The germline V and J ends were trimmed by 1 base and 9 bases, with 22 bases remaining between them. Germline CDR1 reads MGHRA; CDR2 reads YSYEKL.

The chain joins TRBV12-3 or TRBV12-4 to TRBJ1-2; D might be TRBD1 (5 bases). With 6 bases removed from V and 7 bases from J, the gap between germline ends came to 12 bases. CDR3 size: 12 residues. CDR3 residues: CASRGGASGYTF. CDR3 nucleotide sequence: TGTGCCAGCAGGGGAGGGGCTTCTGGCTACACCTTC.

V gene TRBV20-1 combines with J gene TRBJ2-1; unclear D gene. Looked up from germline, CDR1 is DFQATT and CDR2 is SNEGSKA (reference sequence). V dropped 5 bases and J dropped 5 bases, with 10 bases sitting between them. The CDR3 runs 12 residues. CDR3 coding DNA: TGCAGTGCTTCCCTCAACGACAATGAGCAGTTCTTC. Translating it yields CSASLNDNEQFF.

The sample holds a few counts of this clonotype. The CDR3 sequence: CSARDGGIHTDTQYF. In DNA, the CDR3 is TGCAGTGCTAGAGACGGGGGGATTCACACAGATACGCAGTATTTT. The chain combines TRBV20-1 with TRBJ2-3; the match to TRBD2 covers 7 bases. There are 15 residues in the CDR3. CDR1 is DFQATT, CDR2 SNEGSKA, per germline (reference sequence). Unmatched junction bases numbered 5, after V lost 0 bases and J lost 2 bases.

The table lists this clonotype with a few counts. This chain uses TRBV6-1 with TRBJ1-4; D perhaps matches TRBD1 (6 bases). The germline V gene encodes CDR1 MNHNS and CDR2 SASEGT. This CDR3 is built from 18 residues. Deletions cut 5 bases from V and 7 bases from J, with 26 bases between. In DNA, the CDR3 is TGTGCCAGCAGTAAAACTGCTTCCACAGGGCCCCGTGGTGAAAAACTGTTTTTT. This codes for CASSKTASTGPRGEKLFF.

V is TRBV12-3 or TRBV12-4 and J is TRBJ2-3; 7 positions match TRBD1. V shed 7 bases and J 2 bases; nucleotides not matched to a gene: 12. The CDR3 is 16 amino acids. CDR3 amino acids: CASNVGVGTDTDTQYF. The CDR3 DNA follows: TGTGCCAGCAACGTAGGGGTGGGGACAGACACAGATACGCAGTATTTT.

This clonotype was detected a few times. The chain couples TRBV2 to TRBJ1-4; the D is unclear. The V gene's germline CDR1 is SNHLY and CDR2 FYNNEI. V was cut by 8 bases and J by 6 bases, with 13 bases left in between. This CDR3 has 13 residues. For the CDR3, the DNA is TGTGCCAGCTTGAGGAACAGTGATGAAAAACTGTTTTTT. It specifies CASLRNSDEKLFF.

This clonotype occurred a few times. V and J are TRBV6-2 or TRBV6-3 and TRBJ1-1; D gene unclear. Germline V gene data show CDR1 as MNHEY and CDR2 as SVGEGT. CDR3 length: 14 amino acids. Trimming removed 2 bases at V and 4 bases at J, with 11 bases between. Written as DNA, the CDR3 is TGTGCCAGCAGTTACAACGTGGAGGGCACTGAAGCTTTCTTT. This translates into CASSYNVEGTEAFF.

J is TRBJ2-5 and V is TRBV12-3 or TRBV12-4, with 7 bases fitting TRBD1. The CDR3 sequence is 14 residues long. V gave up 5 bases and J gave up 0 bases; unmatched junction bases: 3. CDR3 sequence reads: CASSQTGYQETQYF. CDR3 bases: TGTGCCAGCAGTCAGACAGGGTACCAAGAGACCCAGTACTTC.

There are a few counts of this clonotype. V gene TRBV20-1 combines with J gene TRBJ2-7; D may be TRBD1 (6 bases). Germline CDR1 reads DFQATT; CDR2 reads SNEGSKA (reference sequence). V was cut by 5 bases and J by 6 bases, with 14 bases left in between. There are 12 residues in the CDR3. CDR3 loop: CSARGQYREQYF. CDR3 coding DNA: TGCAGTGCTCGAGGACAGTATCGCGAGCAGTACTTC.

The V call is TRBV12-3 or TRBV12-4, the J call TRBJ2-2; D is possibly TRBD1 (6 bases). The CDR3 runs to 13 residues. The V and J ends lost 7 bases and 7 bases respectively, with 13 bases between them. The CDR3 protein is CASTRQAIGELFF. CDR3 DNA sequence: TGTGCCAGCACCCGACAGGCAATCGGGGAGCTGTTTTTT.

This chain uses TRBV20-1 with TRBJ2-7, with 7 bases aligning to TRBD1. Germline V CDR1 and CDR2: DFQATT, SNEGSKA (reference sequence). With 3 bases clipped from V and 2 bases from J, the junction kept 4 bases outside the gene matches. This CDR3 has 13 residues. The CDR3 is CSASRDRPYEQYF. DNA for the CDR3: TGCAGTGCTAGTCGGGACAGACCCTACGAGCAGTACTTC.

V usage is TRBV29-1 and J usage is TRBJ2-7; D may correspond to TRBD1 or TRBD2 (5 bases each). V was cut by 4 bases and J by 6 bases, with 10 bases left in between. Germline V gene lookup returns CDR1 SQVTM and CDR2 ANQGSEA. This CDR3 has 11 residues. CDR3 sequence reads: CSVGSGREQYF. CDR3 sequence (DNA): TGCAGCGTTGGATCGGGGCGCGAGCAGTACTTC.

The chain joins TRBV25-1 to TRBJ1-1; D possibly corresponds to TRBD1 (6 bases). The CDR3 sequence is 17 residues long. Germline V gene data show CDR1 as MGHDK and CDR2 as SYGVNS. V lost 2 bases to trimming and J lost 1 base, with 17 bases between them. This CDR3 reads CASSELGGQSGNTEAFF. The CDR3 DNA is TGTGCCAGCAGTGAACTCGGGGGCCAGTCCGGGAACACTGAAGCTTTCTTT.

This chain uses TRBV7-9 with TRBJ1-1; D may be TRBD1 (5 bases). The V gene lost 3 bases and the J gene lost 7 bases, with 9 bases spanning the gap. Germline lookup yields CDR1 SEHNR and CDR2 FQNEAQ (reference sequence). The CDR3 is made up of 12 amino acids. CDR3 bases: TGTGCCAGCAGCTTGTGGACAAGTGAAGCTTTCTTT. Amino acids: CASSLWTSEAFF.

On this clonotype: Just one base apart from a much larger clone, this may be a read error. The gene calls are TRBV27 and TRBJ2-7; the D gene is possibly TRBD2 (7 bases). Between the trimmed V and J ends, which lost 3 bases and 4 bases, there was a span of 13 bases. Germline V CDR1 and CDR2: MNHEY, SMNVEV (reference sequence). CDR3 length equals 14 residues. The CDR3 reads CASSFRGAGYEQYF. The CDR3, as DNA: TGTGCCAGCAGTTTCCGGGGGGCGGGATACGAGCAGTACTTC.